One and the same sample provided the 17 T cell receptor beta chains below, sequenced in a study of T cell responses to AZD1222 COVID-19 vaccine. Data came from immunoSEQ multiplex PCR; TCRdb stores just in-frame clones and leaves some out. This table holds 150,000 to 200,000 clones, 75% to 90% found once. This specimen consisted of peripheral blood, obtained 28 days after the second dose of the MenACWY control vaccine. The receptors derive from an adult who received the MenACWY meningococcal vaccine as a control.

The chain's CDR3 is CASSERWEETQYF. The CDR3 DNA is TGCGCCAGCAGTGAGCGGTGGGAAGAGACCCAGTACTTC. The rearrangement uses TRBV10-2 and TRBJ2-5; D remains ambiguous. Germline-derived CDR1 and CDR2 are WSHSY and SAAADI. V lost 2 bases and J lost 3, with 7 bases in between. The length of the CDR3 is 13 residues.

V usage is TRBV2 and J usage is TRBJ1-1, with 9 bases that match TRBD1. The junction had 5 bases not matched to a gene; V was cut back by 8 bases and J by 4 bases. The CDR3 consists of 13 residues. Germline lookup yields CDR1 SNHLY and CDR2 FYNNEI. DNA of the CDR3: TGTGCCAGCTCAGGACAGGGGATCACTGAAGCTTTCTTT. Its translation is CASSGQGITEAFF. Looking up the rest from reference TRBV2 and TRBJ1-1 gives the full variable domain: EPEVTQTPSHQVTQMGQEVILRCVPISNHLYFYWYRQILGQKVEFLVSFYNNEISEKSEIFDDQFSVERPDGSNFTLKIRSTKLEDSAMYFCASSGQGITEAFFGQGTRLTVV.

V is TRBV7-9 and J is TRBJ2-7, with D possibly TRBD1 on 6 matching bases. The V end was cut by 5 bases, the J end by 6 bases, with 11 bases between. The V gene's germline CDR1 is SEHNR and CDR2 FQNEAQ (reference sequence). The CDR3 sequence is 12 residues long. The CDR3 loop reads CASSVQGSEQYF. Here the CDR3 DNA reads TGTGCCAGCAGCGTACAGGGTTCCGAGCAGTACTTC.

The chain links TRBV28 to TRBJ1-1; no clear D gene. In germline, CDR1 is MDHEN, CDR2 SYDVKM. The CDR3 sequence is 14 residues long. Trimming cost V 7 bases and J 2 bases, with 14 bases left between them. CDR3 amino acids: CASKSWQINTEAFF. In DNA form, the CDR3 reads TGTGCCAGCAAGTCTTGGCAGATAAACACTGAAGCTTTCTTT.

This clone was seen only once. The V gene is TRBV7-2, the J gene TRBJ2-7, with TRBD1 identical over 8 bases. Germline V gene sequence: CDR1 SGHTA, CDR2 FQGNSA. This CDR3 is 15 amino acids long. The V segment lost 3 bases and the J segment 4 bases; nucleotides outside the gene matches: 8. For the CDR3, the DNA is TGTGCCAGCAGCTTTGGACAGGGCGCAGGGTACGAGCAGTACTTC. It is translated as CASSFGQGAGYEQYF.

The gene calls are TRBV12-3 or TRBV12-4 and TRBJ1-1, with D perhaps matching TRBD1 (5 bases). The CDR3 is 13 residues long. Trimming left V 5 bases short and J 3 bases short, with 10 bases between. The CDR3 loop reads CASSQQVHTEAFF. CDR3 DNA: TGTGCCAGCAGTCAACAGGTTCACACTGAAGCTTTCTTT.

The rearrangement joins TRBV7-9 to TRBJ1-2; 7 positions match TRBD1. CDR1 and CDR2 from the germline V gene are SEHNR and FQNEAQ (reference sequence). V dropped 5 bases and J dropped 4; count of bases not matched to a gene: 10. This CDR3 is 15 amino acids long. The CDR3 loop is CASSRTGDLLYGYTF. The CDR3 DNA is TGTGCCAGCAGCCGAACAGGGGATTTGCTCTATGGCTACACCTTC.

With respect to this clone: The same CDR3 can be traced to other DNA sequences in this sample. The chain has TRBV4-1 and TRBJ1-2; D may be TRBD1 (5 bases). The germline gives CDR1 MGHRA, CDR2 YSYEKL. The V end lost 0 bases, the J end lost 2 bases, and 7 bases lay between the germline ends. This CDR3 region has 14 residues. CDR3 sequence: CASSQDRGNYGYTF. In nucleotides, the CDR3 is TGCGCCAGCAGCCAAGATCGGGGGAACTATGGCTACACCTTC.

The rearrangement joins TRBV28 to TRBJ1-2; D is possibly TRBD1 (6 bases). This CDR3 is 13 amino acids long. Germline CDR1 and CDR2: MDHEN and SYDVKM. Trimming left V 5 bases short and J 4 bases short, with 11 bases between. The CDR3 sequence is CASSPGHPYGYTF. The CDR3 DNA reads as TGTGCCAGCAGTCCGGGACACCCCTATGGCTACACCTTC.

This chain uses TRBV5-6 with TRBJ1-2; TRBD1 agrees at 10 bases. The V gene's germline CDR1 is SGHDT and CDR2 YYEEEE. The CDR3 has 17 residues. V dropped 4 bases and J dropped 5; count of bases not matched to a gene: 14. CDR3: CASSAPGQGYWAYGYTF. DNA for the CDR3: TGTGCCAGCAGCGCTCCGGGACAGGGGTATTGGGCTTATGGCTACACCTTC.

The chain joins TRBV5-1 to TRBJ2-7; no definite D call. The germline V and J ends were trimmed by 4 bases and 2 bases, with 13 bases remaining between them. CDR1 is SGHRS and CDR2 is YFSETQ in the germline V gene. The CDR3 has 14 amino acids. The CDR3 is CASSPWAVPYEQYF. CDR3 DNA: TGCGCCAGCAGCCCCTGGGCAGTTCCCTACGAGCAGTACTTC.

V is TRBV4-3 and J is TRBJ2-3; TRBD1 agrees at 7 bases. The germline V gene encodes CDR1 LGHNA and CDR2 YSLEER. V was clipped by 2 bases and J by 2 bases; unmatched bases: 10. CDR3 length equals 17 residues. The CDR3 loop reads CASSQSVTGDFTDTQYF. CDR3 sequence (DNA): TGCGCCAGCAGCCAATCTGTCACAGGGGATTTCACAGATACGCAGTATTTT.

The rearrangement uses TRBV5-8 and TRBJ1-6; perhaps TRBD1 as D (5 bases). Germline CDR1 SGHTS, CDR2 YDEGEE. Trimming removed 7 bases from V and 7 bases from J, with 12 bases in between. This CDR3 region has 13 residues. CDR3 amino acids: CASRAGPNSPLHF. As DNA, the CDR3 is TGTGCCAGCCGCGCAGGGCCAAATTCACCCCTCCACTTT.

The chain recombines TRBV6-6 with TRBJ2-5; possibly TRBD2 for D (5 bases). Per germline, CDR1 MNHNY and CDR2 SVGAGI (reference sequence). The CDR3 loop spans 11 amino acids. The V and J ends lost 7 bases and 11 bases respectively, with 14 bases between them. CDR3 DNA sequence: TGTGCCAGCACCTTTCGGGGAGCTCAGTACTTC. Encoded protein: CASTFRGAQYF.

V gene TRBV2 combines with J gene TRBJ2-7; the D gene is possibly TRBD1 (6 bases). This CDR3 is 11 amino acids long. The germline V and J ends were trimmed by 8 bases and 3 bases, with 8 bases remaining between them. Germline CDR1 SNHLY, CDR2 FYNNEI. In DNA form, the CDR3 reads TGTGCCAGCGGGACATTCTACGAGCAGTACTTC. Protein product: CASGTFYEQYF.

The chain carries TRBV5-1 and TRBJ2-7; D remains unclear. Germline CDR1 and CDR2: SGHRS and YFSETQ. This CDR3 has 14 amino acids. Trimming removed 1 base at V and 2 bases at J, with 10 bases between. CDR3 protein: CASSLTGLPYEQYF. CDR3 DNA: TGCGCCAGCAGCTTGACGGGTCTACCCTACGAGCAGTACTTC.

This chain uses TRBV9 with TRBJ2-2; D may be TRBD2 (5 bases). The CDR3 spans 16 residues. V was shortened by 4 bases and J by 1 base, with 14 bases between the two germline ends. The germline CDR1 and CDR2 sequences are SGDLS and YYNGEE. The CDR3 bases are TGTGCCAGCAGCTCTATGACCGGGGTGAACACCGGGGAGCTGTTTTTT. It codes for CASSSMTGVNTGELFF. The complete variable domain, with remaining parts taken from reference TRBV9 and TRBJ2-2, reads DSGVTQTPKHLITATGQRVTLRCSPRSGDLSVYWYQQSLDQGLQFLIQYYNGEERAKGNILERFSAQQFPDLHSELNLSSLELGDSALYFCASSSMTGVNTGELFFGEGSRLTVL.